The clone carrying this T cell receptor beta chain came up a few times. The CDR3 length is 13 residues. V lost 3 bases and J 0 bases, leaving 5 bases between the germline ends. CDR1 is SGHDN and CDR2 is FVKESK in the germline V gene. This entry belongs to a study of spatial heterogeneity in lung cancer. Across the whole study: A unique TCR and UMI combination showed up more than ten times in raw reads, on average.

TCRdb re-called the 5' RACE reads with MiXCR, one entry per CDR3 protein. The top ten clones hold about 40% of a sample with some 100,000 distinct CDR3 sequences, around 12% of them seen once. Indicated time point: sample taken at primary tumor resection. The authors sequenced whole RNA from tumor, nontumor lung or frozen PBMC without sorting. The sequences come from PBMCs, collected at surgery. The receptor comes from a male donor with early-stage non-small cell lung cancer. The J gene is TRBJ1-1, the V gene TRBV14; no clear D. CDR3 residues: CASSHSMNTEAFF. CDR3 sequence (DNA): TGTGCCAGCAGCCACTCAATGAACACTGAAGCTTTCTTT.